Sequencing of this T cell receptor (beta chain) was carried out in a study of OX40 agonist ivuxolimab in advanced cancers. Study at large: Patients received the agonistic anti-OX40 (CD134) antibody ivuxolimab. Dose-escalation patients' cancers were hepatocellular carcinoma, melanoma, renal cell or head and neck cancer.

Sampling times: baseline, cycle 4 day 1, cycle 7 day 1. Findings of the study overall: CD8+ T cells (on average) carried more expanded clones than CD4+ T cells.

The method was immunoSEQ multiplex PCR; TCRdb's version includes in-frame clones alone and lacks a portion of them. Among about 70,000 clones, roughly 85% were seen once, and the ten largest hold 6% to 8%. Concerning this clone itself: Its target is not known.

The V gene end was trimmed by 4 bases and the J gene end by 2 bases; junction bases not matched to a gene: 3. CDR1 is SGHRS, CDR2 YFSETQ, per germline. The CDR3 runs 14 residues. Sequenced material: CD4+ or CD8+ T cells sorted from blood, taken in a trial of the OX40 agonist ivuxolimab. The TCR was taken from an adult with an advanced solid tumor such as melanoma, head and neck, liver or kidney cancer. The rearrangement uses TRBV5-1 and TRBJ2-1, with TRBD1 matching over 7 bases. This CDR3 is CASSQGVPYNEQFF. The CDR3 nucleotides are TGCGCCAGCAGCCAGGGGGTTCCCTACAATGAGCAGTTCTTC.